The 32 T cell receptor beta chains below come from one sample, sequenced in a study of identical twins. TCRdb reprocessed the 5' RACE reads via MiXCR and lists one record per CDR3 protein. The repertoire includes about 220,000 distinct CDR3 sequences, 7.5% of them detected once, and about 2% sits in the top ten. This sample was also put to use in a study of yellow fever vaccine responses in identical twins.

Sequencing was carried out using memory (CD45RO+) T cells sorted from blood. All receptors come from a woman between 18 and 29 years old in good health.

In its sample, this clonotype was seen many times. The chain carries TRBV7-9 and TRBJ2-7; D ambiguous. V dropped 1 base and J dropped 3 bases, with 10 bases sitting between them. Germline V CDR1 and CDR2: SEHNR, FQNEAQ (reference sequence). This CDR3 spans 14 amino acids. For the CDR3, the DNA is TGTGCCAGCAGCTTAGGACAAAAAAACTACGAGCAGTACTTC. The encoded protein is CASSLGQKNYEQYF.

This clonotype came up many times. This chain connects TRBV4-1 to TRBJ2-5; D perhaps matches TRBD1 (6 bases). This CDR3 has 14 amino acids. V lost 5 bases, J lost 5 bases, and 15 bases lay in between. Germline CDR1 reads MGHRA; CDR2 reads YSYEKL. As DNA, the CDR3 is TGCGCCAGCAGCGCCACAGGGTTCGTTGAGACCCAGTACTTC. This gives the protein CASSATGFVETQYF.

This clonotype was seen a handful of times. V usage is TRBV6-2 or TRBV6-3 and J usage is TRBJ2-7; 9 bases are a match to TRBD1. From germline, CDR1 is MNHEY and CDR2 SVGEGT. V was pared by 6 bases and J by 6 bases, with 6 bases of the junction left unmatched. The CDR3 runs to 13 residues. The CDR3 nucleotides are TGTGCCAGCAGCCGGGACAGGGATGGCGAGCAGTACTTC. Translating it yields CASSRDRDGEQYF.

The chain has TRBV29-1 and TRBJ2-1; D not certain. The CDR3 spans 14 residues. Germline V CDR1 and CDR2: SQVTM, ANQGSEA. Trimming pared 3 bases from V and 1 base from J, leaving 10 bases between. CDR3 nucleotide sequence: TGCAGCGTTGACCTTATGACTTCCTACAATGAGCAGTTCTTC. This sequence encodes CSVDLMTSYNEQFF.

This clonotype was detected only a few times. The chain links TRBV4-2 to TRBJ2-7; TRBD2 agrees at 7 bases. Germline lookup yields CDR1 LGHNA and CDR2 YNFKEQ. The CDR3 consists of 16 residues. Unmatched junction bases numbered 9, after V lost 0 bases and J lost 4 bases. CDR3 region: CASSQESGTPSYEQYF. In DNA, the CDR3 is TGTGCCAGCAGCCAAGAGAGCGGGACCCCCAGTTACGAGCAGTACTTC.

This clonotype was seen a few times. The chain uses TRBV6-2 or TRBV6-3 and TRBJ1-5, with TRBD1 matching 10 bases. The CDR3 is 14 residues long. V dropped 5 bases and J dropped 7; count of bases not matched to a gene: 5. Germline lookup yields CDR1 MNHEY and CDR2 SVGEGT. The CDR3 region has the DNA TGTGCCAGCAGTCCCGGACAGGGGGGCCAGCCCCAGCATTTT. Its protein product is CASSPGQGGQPQHF.

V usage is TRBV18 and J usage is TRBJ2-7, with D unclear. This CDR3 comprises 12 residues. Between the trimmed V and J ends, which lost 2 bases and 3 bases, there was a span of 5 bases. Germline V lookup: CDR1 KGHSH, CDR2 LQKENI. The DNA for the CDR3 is TGTGCCAGCTCACCATCAGACTACGAGCAGTACTTC. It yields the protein CASSPSDYEQYF.

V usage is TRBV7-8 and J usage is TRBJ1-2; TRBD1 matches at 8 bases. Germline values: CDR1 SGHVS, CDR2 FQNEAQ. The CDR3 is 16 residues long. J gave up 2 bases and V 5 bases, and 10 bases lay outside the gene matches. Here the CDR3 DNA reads TGTGCCAGCAGCCCCCTTGGACAGGGACGGAACTATGGCTACACCTTC. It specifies CASSPLGQGRNYGYTF.

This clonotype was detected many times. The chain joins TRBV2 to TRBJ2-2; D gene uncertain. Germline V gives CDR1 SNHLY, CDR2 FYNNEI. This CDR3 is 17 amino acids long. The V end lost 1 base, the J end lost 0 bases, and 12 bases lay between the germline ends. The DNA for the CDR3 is TGTGCCAGCAGTGAAGATCGACATTTCGCGAACACCGGGGAGCTGTTTTTT. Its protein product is CASSEDRHFANTGELFF. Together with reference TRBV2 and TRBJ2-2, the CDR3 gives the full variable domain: EPEVTQTPSHQVTQMGQEVILRCVPISNHLYFYWYRQILGQKVEFLVSFYNNEISEKSEIFDDQFSVERPDGSNFTLKIRSTKLEDSAMYFCASSEDRHFANTGELFFGEGSRLTVL.

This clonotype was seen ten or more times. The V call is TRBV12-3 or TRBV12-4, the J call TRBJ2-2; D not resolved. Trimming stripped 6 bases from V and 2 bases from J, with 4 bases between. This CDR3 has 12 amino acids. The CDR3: CASSLNTGELFF. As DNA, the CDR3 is TGTGCCAGCAGCTTAAACACCGGGGAGCTGTTTTTT.

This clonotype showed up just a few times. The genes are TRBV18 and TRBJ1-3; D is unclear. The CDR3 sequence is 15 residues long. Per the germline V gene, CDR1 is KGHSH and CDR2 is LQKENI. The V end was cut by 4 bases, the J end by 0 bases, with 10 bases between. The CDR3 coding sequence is TGTGCCAGCTCACAGGACTCCTCCTCTGGAAACACCATATATTTT. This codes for CASSQDSSSGNTIYF.

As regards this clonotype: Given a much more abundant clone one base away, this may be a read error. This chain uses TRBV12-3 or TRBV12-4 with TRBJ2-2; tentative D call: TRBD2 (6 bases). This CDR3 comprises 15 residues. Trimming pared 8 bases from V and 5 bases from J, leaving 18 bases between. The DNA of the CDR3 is TGTGCCAGCGGGTCTAGCGAGAGCGGGACCGGGGAGCTGTTTTTT. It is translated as CASGSSESGTGELFF.

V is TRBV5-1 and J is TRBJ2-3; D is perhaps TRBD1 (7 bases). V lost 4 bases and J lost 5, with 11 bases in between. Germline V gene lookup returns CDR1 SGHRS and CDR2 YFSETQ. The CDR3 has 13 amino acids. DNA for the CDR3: TGCGCCAGCAGCGCGGGACAGAGAGATACGCAGTATTTT. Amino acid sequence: CASSAGQRDTQYF.

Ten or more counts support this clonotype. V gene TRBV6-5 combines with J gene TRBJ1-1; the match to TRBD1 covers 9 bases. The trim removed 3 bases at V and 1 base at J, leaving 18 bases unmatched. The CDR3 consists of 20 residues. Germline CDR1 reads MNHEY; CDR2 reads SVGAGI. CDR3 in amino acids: CASSYEIGNRGQYRNTEAFF. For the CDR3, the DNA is TGTGCCAGCAGTTATGAGATTGGGAACAGGGGGCAATATCGGAACACTGAAGCTTTCTTT.

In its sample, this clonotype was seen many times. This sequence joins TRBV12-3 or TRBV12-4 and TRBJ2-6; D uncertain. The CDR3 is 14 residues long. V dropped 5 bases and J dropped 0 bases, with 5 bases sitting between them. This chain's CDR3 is CASSADSGANVLTF. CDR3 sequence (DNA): TGTGCCAGCAGTGCCGACTCTGGGGCCAACGTCCTGACTTTC.

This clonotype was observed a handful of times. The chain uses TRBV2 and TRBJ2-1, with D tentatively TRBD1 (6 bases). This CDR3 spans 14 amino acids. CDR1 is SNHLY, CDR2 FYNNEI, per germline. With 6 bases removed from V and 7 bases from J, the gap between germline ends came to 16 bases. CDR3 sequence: CASRVGRGYNEQFF. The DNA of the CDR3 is TGTGCCAGCAGGGTGGGTAGGGGGTATAATGAGCAGTTCTTC.

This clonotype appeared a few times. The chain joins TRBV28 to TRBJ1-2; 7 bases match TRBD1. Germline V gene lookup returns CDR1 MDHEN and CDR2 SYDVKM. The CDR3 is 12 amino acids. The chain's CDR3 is CVTNRGNYGYTF. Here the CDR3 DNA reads TGTGTCACCAACAGGGGTAACTATGGCTACACCTTC.

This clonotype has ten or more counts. The CDR3 reads CSVVGYQETQYF. CDR3 coding DNA: TGCAGCGTTGTGGGGTACCAAGAGACCCAGTACTTC. V gene TRBV29-1 combines with J gene TRBJ2-5; no clear D gene. Germline CDR1 SQVTM, CDR2 ANQGSEA. The CDR3 covers 12 residues. V lost 4 bases and J lost 0, with 6 bases in between.

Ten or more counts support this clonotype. The CDR3 reads CASCDRGYSYEQYF. The CDR3 region has the DNA TGTGCCAGCTGTGACAGGGGCTACTCCTACGAGCAGTACTTC. The chain joins TRBV28 to TRBJ2-7; 8 positions agree with TRBD1. Germline loops: CDR1 MDHEN, CDR2 SYDVKM. The CDR3 has 14 residues. With V trimmed by 8 bases and J by 0 bases, 6 bases remained unmatched.

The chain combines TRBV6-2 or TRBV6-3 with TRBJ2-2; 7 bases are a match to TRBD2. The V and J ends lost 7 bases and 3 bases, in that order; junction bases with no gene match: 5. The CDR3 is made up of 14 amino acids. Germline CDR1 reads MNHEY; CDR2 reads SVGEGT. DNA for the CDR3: TGTGCCAGCAACGAAGGGAGGGACACCGGGGAGCTGTTTTTT. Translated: CASNEGRDTGELFF.

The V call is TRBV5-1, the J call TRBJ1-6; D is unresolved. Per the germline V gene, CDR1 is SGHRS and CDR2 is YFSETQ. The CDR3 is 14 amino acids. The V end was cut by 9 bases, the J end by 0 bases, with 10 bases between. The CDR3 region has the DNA TGCGCCAAGTGCGGCGGCTCCTATAATTCACCCCTCCACTTT. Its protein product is CAKCGGSYNSPLHF.

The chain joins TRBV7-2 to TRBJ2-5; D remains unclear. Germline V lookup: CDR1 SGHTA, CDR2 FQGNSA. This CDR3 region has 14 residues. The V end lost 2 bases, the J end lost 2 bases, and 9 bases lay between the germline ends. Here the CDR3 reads CASSLWTDQETQYF. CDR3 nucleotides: TGTGCCAGCAGCTTATGGACGGATCAAGAGACCCAGTACTTC.

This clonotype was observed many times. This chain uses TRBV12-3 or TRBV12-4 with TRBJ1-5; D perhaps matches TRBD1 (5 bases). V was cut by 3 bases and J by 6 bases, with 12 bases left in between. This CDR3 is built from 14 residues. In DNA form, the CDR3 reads TGTGCCAGCAGTTTTCGGGGGGATCGTCAGCCCCAGCATTTT. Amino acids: CASSFRGDRQPQHF.

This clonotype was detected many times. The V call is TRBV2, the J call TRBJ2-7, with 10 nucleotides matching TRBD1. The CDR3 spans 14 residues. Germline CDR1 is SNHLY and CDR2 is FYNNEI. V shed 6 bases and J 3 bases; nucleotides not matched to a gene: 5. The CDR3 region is CASRYRDRGYEQYF. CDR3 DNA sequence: TGTGCCAGCAGATACCGGGACAGGGGCTACGAGCAGTACTTC.

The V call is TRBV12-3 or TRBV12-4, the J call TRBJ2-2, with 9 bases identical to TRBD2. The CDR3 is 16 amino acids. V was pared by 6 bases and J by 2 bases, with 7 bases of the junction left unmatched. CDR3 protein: CASRISGSVNTGELFF. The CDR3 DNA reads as TGTGCCAGCAGGATTAGCGGGAGCGTTAACACCGGGGAGCTGTTTTTT.

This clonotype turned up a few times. As DNA, the CDR3 is TGTGCCAGCAGCGCCGGGCTTAGCACAGATACGCAGTATTTT. As protein: CASSAGLSTDTQYF. V and J are TRBV3-1 and TRBJ2-3; D is unclear. The CDR3 extends over 14 amino acids. Trimming removed 5 bases from V and 0 bases from J, with 9 bases in between. CDR1 is LGHDT, CDR2 YNNKEL, per germline (reference sequence).

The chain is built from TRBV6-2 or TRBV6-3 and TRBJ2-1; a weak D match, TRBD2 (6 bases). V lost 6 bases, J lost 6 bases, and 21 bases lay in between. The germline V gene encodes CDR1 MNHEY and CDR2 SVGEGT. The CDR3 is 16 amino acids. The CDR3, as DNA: TGTGCCAGCAGACTCGCCGGGAGCCAGATGGCCAATGAGCAGTTCTTC. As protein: CASRLAGSQMANEQFF.

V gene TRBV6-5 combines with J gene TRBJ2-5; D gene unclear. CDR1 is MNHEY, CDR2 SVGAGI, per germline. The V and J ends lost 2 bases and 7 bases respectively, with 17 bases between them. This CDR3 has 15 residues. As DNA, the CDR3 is TGTGCCAGCAGTTACGAGGCCGTGGTCCCGGGGACCCAGTACTTC. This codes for CASSYEAVVPGTQYF.

DNA of the CDR3: TGTGCCAGCTCCTCCGGGGGGAGGGAATACGAGCAGTACTTC. Residues: CASSSGGREYEQYF. The chain recombines TRBV28 with TRBJ2-7; 7 bases are shared with TRBD2. Trimming removed 8 bases from V and 4 bases from J; junction bases left unmatched: 11. The germline V gene encodes CDR1 MDHEN and CDR2 SYDVKM. CDR3 size: 14 residues.

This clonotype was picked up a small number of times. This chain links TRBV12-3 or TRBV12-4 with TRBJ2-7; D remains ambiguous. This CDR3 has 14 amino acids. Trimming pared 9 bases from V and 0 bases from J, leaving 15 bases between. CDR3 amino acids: CASRWALVSYEQYF. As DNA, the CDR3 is TGTGCCAGTCGCTGGGCGCTCGTCTCCTACGAGCAGTACTTC.

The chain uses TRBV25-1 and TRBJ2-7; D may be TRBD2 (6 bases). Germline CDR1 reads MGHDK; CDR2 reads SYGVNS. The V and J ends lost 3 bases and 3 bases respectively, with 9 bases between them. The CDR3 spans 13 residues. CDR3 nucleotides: TGTGCCAGCAGTGACTTCGGGAGCTACGAGCAGTACTTC. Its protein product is CASSDFGSYEQYF.

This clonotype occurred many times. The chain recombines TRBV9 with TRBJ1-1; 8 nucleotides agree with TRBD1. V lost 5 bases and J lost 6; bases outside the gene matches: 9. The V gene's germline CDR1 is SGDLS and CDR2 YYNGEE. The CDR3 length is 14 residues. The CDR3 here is CASSGGAGGPEAFF. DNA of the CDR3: TGTGCCAGCAGTGGGGGGGCAGGGGGCCCTGAAGCTTTCTTT. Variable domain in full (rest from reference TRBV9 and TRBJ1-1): DSGVTQTPKHLITATGQRVTLRCSPRSGDLSVYWYQQSLDQGLQFLIQYYNGEERAKGNILERFSAQQFPDLHSELNLSSLELGDSALYFCASSGGAGGPEAFFGQGTRLTVV.